These 25 T cell receptor beta chains were sequenced from one sample in a study of cytomegalovirus exposure and HLA in healthy donors. This PCR relied on a set of 60 Vbeta primers and 13 Jbeta primers. TCRdb's copy holds only in-frame clones and misses some; the assay was immunoSEQ multiplex PCR. The table includes just over 150,000 clones, about 80% detected once. The specimen was PBMCs. These receptors were collected from a female donor in good health and CMV-seronegative.

This chain joins TRBV30 and TRBJ2-5; 11 bases agree with TRBD1. The J segment lost 1 base and the V segment lost 5 bases, leaving 0 bases of the junction unmatched. This CDR3 has 13 amino acids. CDR1 is GTSNPN, CDR2 SVGIG, per germline (reference sequence). The CDR3 sequence is CAWGTGGQETQYF. The CDR3 nucleotides are TGTGCCTGGGGGACAGGGGGCCAAGAGACCCAGTACTTC.

The V call is TRBV4-1, the J call TRBJ2-1; a possible D gene is TRBD2 (5 bases). The germline V gene has CDR1 MGHRA and CDR2 YSYEKL. The CDR3 is 15 residues long. V lost 1 base to trimming and J lost 0 bases, with 7 bases between them. CDR3 residues: CASSQGLASYNEQFF. Written as DNA, the CDR3 is TGCGCCAGCAGCCAAGGGCTAGCCTCCTACAATGAGCAGTTCTTC.

This clone has more than one count but fewer than ten. The rearrangement links TRBV6-5 to TRBJ2-1; 7 nucleotides line up with TRBD2. V lost 6 bases, J lost 2 bases, and 7 bases stayed unmatched. This CDR3 has 15 amino acids. Germline loops: CDR1 MNHEY, CDR2 SVGAGI. CDR3 residues: CASRPAGTTYNEQFF. DNA of the CDR3: TGTGCCAGCAGGCCAGCGGGGACTACCTACAATGAGCAGTTCTTC.

V usage is TRBV7-3 and J usage is TRBJ1-2; TRBD1 matches at 10 bases. CDR1 is SGHTA and CDR2 is FQGTGA in the germline V gene. J lost 1 base, V lost 5 bases, and 7 bases had no gene match. The CDR3 is 16 amino acids. CDR3 sequence reads: CASSPGQGVGNYGYTF. The CDR3 region has the DNA TGTGCCAGCAGCCCCGGACAGGGGGTTGGTAACTATGGCTACACCTTC.

This chain uses TRBV10-3 with TRBJ2-7; the match to TRBD2 covers 7 bases. The length of the CDR3 is 12 residues. From germline, CDR1 is ENHRY and CDR2 SYGVKD. Trimming at V came to 0 bases and at J to 12 bases, leaving 5 bases not matched to a gene. DNA for the CDR3: TGTGCCATCAGTGAGTCCAGCGGGGACCCGTACTTC. Its translation: CAISESSGDPYF.

The chain links TRBV25-1 to TRBJ1-4; D is perhaps TRBD1 (5 bases). This CDR3 comprises 13 residues. CDR1 and CDR2 (germline): MGHDK, SYGVNS. The ends were cut back, 9 bases at V and 7 bases at J, with 15 bases in the middle. CDR3 nucleotide sequence: TGTGCCAGTAACACCGGGGGTACTGAAAAACTGTTTTTT. It yields the protein CASNTGGTEKLFF.

This clone was seen more than once but under ten times. The chain recombines TRBV25-1 with TRBJ1-2; 7 nucleotides align to TRBD1. The CDR3 sequence is 13 residues long. The germline V gene encodes CDR1 MGHDK and CDR2 SYGVNS. V shed 2 bases and J 5 bases; nucleotides not matched to a gene: 2. The CDR3 DNA reads TGTGCCAGCAGTGAAGGACAGGCGTATGGCTACACCTTC. It translates to CASSEGQAYGYTF.

The J gene is TRBJ1-4, the V gene TRBV5-1, with D possibly being TRBD1 (5 bases). Germline-derived CDR1 and CDR2 are SGHRS and YFSETQ. CDR3 length equals 15 residues. V was trimmed by 2 bases and J by 8 bases, leaving 16 bases between them. CDR3 sequence: CASSFDQGGHEKLFF. The CDR3 nucleotides read TGCGCCAGCAGCTTTGATCAGGGAGGCCACGAAAAACTGTTTTTT.

This sequence joins TRBV2 and TRBJ1-2, with TRBD1 identical over 8 bases. The CDR3 extends over 13 amino acids. CDR1 is SNHLY, CDR2 FYNNEI, per germline. The V gene end was trimmed by 7 bases and the J gene end by 7 bases; junction bases not matched to a gene: 8. The CDR3 sequence is CASNGQGGGGYTF. The CDR3 coding sequence is TGTGCCAGCAATGGACAGGGAGGTGGTGGCTACACCTTC.

The chain couples TRBV2 to TRBJ1-2, with D uncertain. Germline V CDR1 and CDR2: SNHLY, FYNNEI. The CDR3 is made up of 12 amino acids. V lost 5 bases and J 2 bases, leaving 6 bases between the germline ends. This chain's CDR3 is CASSQMNYGYTF. The CDR3, as DNA: TGTGCCAGCAGTCAAATGAACTATGGCTACACCTTC.

This chain links TRBV6-6 with TRBJ2-1; 9 nucleotides match TRBD2. The germline V gene encodes CDR1 MNHNY and CDR2 SVGAGI (reference sequence). The junction had 15 bases not matched to a gene; V was cut back by 6 bases and J by 9 bases. CDR3 length equals 16 residues. The CDR3 nucleotides read TGTGCCAGCAGCCTCTCATCTAGCGGGGTTAGTAGTGAGCAGTTCTTC. Its translation is CASSLSSSGVSSEQFF.

The table lists this clone with a few counts. The chain combines TRBV27 with TRBJ1-1; possibly TRBD1 for D (5 bases). CDR3 length: 17 amino acids. CDR1 MNHEY and CDR2 SMNVEV come from the germline V gene (reference sequence). V was pared by 2 bases and J by 0 bases, with 16 bases between. The CDR3 DNA is TGTGCCAGCAGTTTAAGAGGACCAGGGCAACTGAACACTGAAGCTTTCTTT. It specifies CASSLRGPGQLNTEAFF.

This clone has more than one count but fewer than ten. This chain links TRBV15 with TRBJ1-5; tentative D call: TRBD1 (6 bases). This CDR3 comprises 16 residues. The germline V gene has CDR1 LNHNV and CDR2 YYDKDF (reference sequence). The ends were cut back, 0 bases at V and 3 bases at J, with 12 bases in the middle. This CDR3 reads CATSREAQGVNQPQHF. CDR3 DNA sequence: TGTGCCACCAGCAGAGAGGCACAGGGAGTCAATCAGCCCCAGCATTTT.

J is TRBJ2-3 and V is TRBV9; TRBD1 agrees at 7 bases. The V gene's germline CDR1 is SGDLS and CDR2 YYNGEE. The trim removed 0 bases at V and 6 bases at J, leaving 7 bases unmatched. This CDR3 is built from 15 residues. The CDR3 nucleotides read TGTGCCAGCAGCGTAGCGGGACAGTTCTTTGATACGCAGTATTTT. Its protein is CASSVAGQFFDTQYF. The whole variable domain, remainder taken from reference TRBV9 and TRBJ2-3, is DSGVTQTPKHLITATGQRVTLRCSPRSGDLSVYWYQQSLDQGLQFLIQYYNGEERAKGNILERFSAQQFPDLHSELNLSSLELGDSALYFCASSVAGQFFDTQYFGPGTRLTVL.

This clone was observed a few times. Other DNA sequences in this sample translate to the same CDR3. The chain has TRBV19 and TRBJ2-7, with D possibly matching TRBD1 (6 bases). Germline CDR1 is LNHDA and CDR2 is SQIVND (reference sequence). Trimming pared 4 bases from V and 3 bases from J, leaving 13 bases between. CDR3 size: 14 residues. CDR3 region: CASSTQGTFYEQYF. The CDR3 bases are TGTGCCAGTAGTACGCAGGGGACCTTCTACGAGCAGTACTTC.

In this sample, this clone turned up once. This same CDR3 is encoded by further DNA sequences in the sample. V is TRBV9 and J is TRBJ2-7, with TRBD1 identical over 9 bases. V dropped 0 bases and J dropped 3; count of bases not matched to a gene: 1. Germline V gene sequence: CDR1 SGDLS, CDR2 YYNGEE. The CDR3 is 14 residues long. In DNA form, the CDR3 reads TGTGCCAGCAGCGTAGGACAGGGGGACTACGAGCAGTACTTC. Protein: CASSVGQGDYEQYF.

The CDR3 sequence is CASVPGGPGDTQYF. The DNA of the CDR3 is TGCGCCTCCGTACCGGGAGGGCCGGGAGATACGCAGTATTTT. This chain joins TRBV5-1 and TRBJ2-3; 8 bases map to TRBD2. V was pared by 10 bases and J by 5 bases, with 12 bases of the junction left unmatched. The CDR3 loop spans 14 amino acids. The germline CDR1 and CDR2 sequences are SGHRS and YFSETQ.

V is TRBV6-5 and J is TRBJ1-1, with D possibly TRBD1 on 6 matching bases. Trimming cost V 6 bases and J 10 bases, with 21 bases left between them. Germline CDR1 reads MNHEY; CDR2 reads SVGAGI. This CDR3 has 14 residues. CDR3 region: CASRGAGGAGGAFF. In nucleotides, the CDR3 is TGTGCCAGCAGGGGCGCGGGGGGGGCGGGGGGAGCTTTCTTT.

The J gene is TRBJ1-2, the V gene TRBV19; D unresolved. Germline V gives CDR1 LNHDA, CDR2 SQIVND (reference sequence). V lost 0 bases and J 3 bases, leaving 11 bases between the germline ends. The CDR3 spans 15 residues. The CDR3 protein is CASSIDMSGDYGYTF. The CDR3 nucleotides are TGTGCCAGTAGTATAGATATGAGTGGAGACTATGGCTACACCTTC.

A few counts support this clone. CDR3 sequence reads: CASSTSGAAAEAFF. The CDR3 region has the DNA TGTGCCAGTAGTACCTCCGGAGCCGCCGCCGAAGCTTTCTTT. The V and J genes are TRBV19 and TRBJ1-1; the D is unclear. The V end was cut by 4 bases, the J end by 8 bases, with 17 bases between. This CDR3 is 14 amino acids long. CDR1 is LNHDA and CDR2 is SQIVND in the germline V gene (reference sequence).

This clone has a single count. The CDR3 region is CASSLYYTYSPLHF. The CDR3 DNA follows: TGTGCCAGCAGCTTGTATTACACGTATTCACCCCTCCACTTT. The chain couples TRBV5-6 to TRBJ1-6; D unresolved. Trimming removed 1 base from V and 8 bases from J, with 10 bases in between. Germline CDR1 is SGHDT and CDR2 is YYEEEE. The CDR3 is 14 residues long. The full variable domain, its missing parts supplied by reference TRBV5-6 and TRBJ1-6, is DAGVTQSPTHLIKTRGQQVTLRCSPKSGHDTVSWYQQALGQGPQFIFQYYEEEERQRGNFPDRFSGHQFPNYSSELNVNALLLGDSALYLCASSLYYTYSPLHFGNGTRLTVT.

This clone has only one observation. V is TRBV5-1 and J is TRBJ2-7, with 8 bases fitting TRBD1. Unmatched junction bases numbered 5, after V lost 1 base and J lost 2 bases. This CDR3 spans 15 amino acids. Germline values: CDR1 SGHRS, CDR2 YFSETQ. The CDR3 DNA reads TGCGCCAGCAGCTTGAACCCAGGGGGCCCCTACGAGCAGTACTTC. This codes for CASSLNPGGPYEQYF. Full variable domain (outside the CDR3, taken from reference TRBV5-1 and TRBJ2-7): KAGVTQTPRYLIKTRGQQVTLSCSPISGHRSVSWYQQTPGQGLQFLFEYFSETQRNKGNFPGRFSGRQFSNSRSEMNVSTLELGDSALYLCASSLNPGGPYEQYFGPGTRLTVT.

In its sample, this clone was seen a few times. The chain employs TRBV29-1 and TRBJ2-1; 8 nucleotides line up with TRBD2. The V and J ends lost 4 bases and 2 bases, in that order; junction bases with no gene match: 10. Germline V CDR1 and CDR2: SQVTM, ANQGSEA. The CDR3 totals 16 residues. The CDR3 here is CSVGGSGDGPYNEQFF. CDR3 coding DNA: TGCAGCGTTGGTGGTAGCGGGGACGGGCCCTACAATGAGCAGTTCTTC.

J is TRBJ2-5 and V is TRBV12-5, with 13 bases matching TRBD2. V shed 6 bases and J 5 bases; nucleotides not matched to a gene: 3. Germline CDR1 and CDR2: LGHNT and FRNRAP. The CDR3 sequence is 14 residues long. The CDR3 DNA reads TGTGCTAGTGGCCGGACTAGCGGGGGCGAGACCCAGTACTTC. It is translated as CASGRTSGGETQYF.

This chain links TRBV13 with TRBJ2-7, with TRBD2 matching 7 bases. CDR1 is PRHDT and CDR2 is FYEKMQ in the germline V gene (reference sequence). With 3 bases clipped from V and 2 bases from J, the junction kept 10 bases outside the gene matches. The CDR3 totals 16 residues. CDR3 sequence: CASSFKGGRTPYEQYF. The CDR3, as DNA: TGTGCCAGCAGCTTTAAGGGAGGGAGGACTCCCTACGAGCAGTACTTC.